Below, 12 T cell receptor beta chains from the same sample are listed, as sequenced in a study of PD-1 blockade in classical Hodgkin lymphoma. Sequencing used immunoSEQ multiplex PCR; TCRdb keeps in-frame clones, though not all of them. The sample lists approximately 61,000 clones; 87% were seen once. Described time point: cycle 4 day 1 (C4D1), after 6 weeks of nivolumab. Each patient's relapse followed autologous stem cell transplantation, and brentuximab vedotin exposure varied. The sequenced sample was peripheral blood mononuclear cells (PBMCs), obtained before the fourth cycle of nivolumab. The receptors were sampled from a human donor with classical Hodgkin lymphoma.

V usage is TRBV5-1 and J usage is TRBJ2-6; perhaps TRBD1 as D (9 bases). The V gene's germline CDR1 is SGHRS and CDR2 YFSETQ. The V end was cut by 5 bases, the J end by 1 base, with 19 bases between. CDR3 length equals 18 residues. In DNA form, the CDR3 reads TGCGCCAGCAGTCCGGGAGGGACAGGGCCTTCTGGGGCCAACGTCCTGACTTTC. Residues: CASSPGGTGPSGANVLTF.

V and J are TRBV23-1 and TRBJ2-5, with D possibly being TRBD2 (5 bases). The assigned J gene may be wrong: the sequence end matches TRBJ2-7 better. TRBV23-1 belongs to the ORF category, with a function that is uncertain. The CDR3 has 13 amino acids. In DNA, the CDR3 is TGCGCCAGCAGTCAATATACGGGGTACGAGCAGTACTTC. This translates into CASSQYTGYEQYF.

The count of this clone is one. As DNA, the CDR3 is TGTGCCAGCAGTTACTACCAGGGAGCCTACGAGCAGTACTTC. It yields the protein CASSYYQGAYEQYF. The genes are TRBV6-5 and TRBJ2-7; D assignment may be TRBD1 or TRBD2 (5 bases each). The germline V gene encodes CDR1 MNHEY and CDR2 SVGAGI. The CDR3 runs to 14 residues. V shed 1 base and J shed 2 bases, with 9 bases lying between them.

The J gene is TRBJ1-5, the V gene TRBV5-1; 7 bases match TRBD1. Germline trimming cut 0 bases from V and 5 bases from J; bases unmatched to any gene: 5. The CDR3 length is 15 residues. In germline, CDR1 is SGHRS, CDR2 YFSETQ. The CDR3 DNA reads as TGCGCCAGCAGCTTGGTGGGGGACAGCTATCAGCCCCAGCATTTT. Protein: CASSLVGDSYQPQHF.

Here the CDR3 reads CASSLDPGSYNEQFF. The CDR3 DNA reads TGTGCCAGCAGCTTGGACCCAGGCTCCTACAATGAGCAGTTCTTC. The rearrangement joins TRBV7-7 to TRBJ2-1; D ambiguous. The CDR3 has 15 amino acids. V was pared by 3 bases and J by 0 bases, with 9 bases between. Germline V gene lookup returns CDR1 SSHAT and CDR2 FNYEAQ (reference sequence). The full variable domain, its missing parts supplied by reference TRBV7-7 and TRBJ2-1, is GAGVSQSPRYKVTKRGQDVTLRCDPISSHATLYWYQQALGQGPEFLTYFNYEAQPDKSGLPSDRFSAERPEGSISTLTIQRTEQRDSAMYRCASSLDPGSYNEQFFGPGTRLTVL.

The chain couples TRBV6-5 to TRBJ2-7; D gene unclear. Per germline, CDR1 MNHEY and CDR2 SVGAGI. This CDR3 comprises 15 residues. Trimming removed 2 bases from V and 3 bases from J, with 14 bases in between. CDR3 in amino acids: CASSYGFEQNYEQYF. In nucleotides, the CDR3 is TGTGCCAGCAGTTACGGGTTTGAACAGAACTACGAGCAGTACTTC.

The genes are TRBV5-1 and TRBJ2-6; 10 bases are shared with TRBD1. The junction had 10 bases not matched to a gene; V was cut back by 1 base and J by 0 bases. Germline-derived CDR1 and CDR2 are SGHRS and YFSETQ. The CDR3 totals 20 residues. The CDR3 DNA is TGCGCCAGCAGCTTGAACCCGGGACAGGGGAGACCCTCTGGGGCCAACGTCCTGACTTTC. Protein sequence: CASSLNPGQGRPSGANVLTF.

The CDR3 here is CASSSGLAGGPDEQYF. DNA for the CDR3: TGCGCCAGCAGTTCTGGACTAGCGGGGGGGCCGGACGAGCAGTACTTC. The chain combines TRBV5-1 with TRBJ2-7; TRBD2 aligns across 15 bases. The germline V gene has CDR1 SGHRS and CDR2 YFSETQ. Unmatched junction bases numbered 8, after V lost 5 bases and J lost 5 bases. CDR3 size: 16 residues.

The CDR3 coding sequence is TGCGCCAGCAGCCAAGACGGGGACGAGGGTACCTACGAGCAGTACTTC. Protein sequence: CASSQDGDEGTYEQYF. This chain links TRBV4-1 with TRBJ2-7; possibly TRBD1 or TRBD2 for D (5 bases each). V lost 0 bases, J lost 2 bases, and 14 bases lay in between. Germline values: CDR1 MGHRA, CDR2 YSYEKL. The CDR3 runs to 16 residues.

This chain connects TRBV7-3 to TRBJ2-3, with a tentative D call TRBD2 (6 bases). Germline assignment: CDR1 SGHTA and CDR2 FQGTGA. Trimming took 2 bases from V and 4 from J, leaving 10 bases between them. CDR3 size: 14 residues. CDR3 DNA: TGTGCCAGCAGCTTACTGGGGGGATCAGATACGCAGTATTTT. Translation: CASSLLGGSDTQYF.

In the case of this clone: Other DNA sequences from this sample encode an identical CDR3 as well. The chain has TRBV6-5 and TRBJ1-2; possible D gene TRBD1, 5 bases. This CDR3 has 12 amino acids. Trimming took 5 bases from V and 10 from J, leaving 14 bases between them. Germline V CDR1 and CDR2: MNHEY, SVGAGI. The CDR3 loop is CASSPGRRIYTF. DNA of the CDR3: TGTGCCAGCAGTCCGGGACGGCGAATCTACACCTTC.

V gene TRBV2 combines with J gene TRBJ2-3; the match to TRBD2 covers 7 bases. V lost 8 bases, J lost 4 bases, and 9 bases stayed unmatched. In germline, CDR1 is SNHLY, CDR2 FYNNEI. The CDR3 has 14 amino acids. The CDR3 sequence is CASGRSSGADTQYF. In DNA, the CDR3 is TGTGCCAGCGGGCGGTCTAGCGGAGCAGATACGCAGTATTTT.